One sample yielded the 4 T cell receptor beta chains listed below, sequenced in a study of beta chain features in type 1 diabetes. Sequenced material consisted of expressed TCRB transcripts (all of the isolated RNA was reverse transcribed). Produced via immunoSEQ multiplex PCR; TCRdb's table is partial and in-frame only. The sample records about half a million clones, roughly 31% being singletons. The sequencing sample was made of naive CD4+ T cells from blood. These receptors came from a man aged 18 to 35 in good health.

The chain combines TRBV5-1 with TRBJ2-2; D may be TRBD1 (5 bases). V was pared by 3 bases and J by 4 bases, with 7 bases between. CDR1 is SGHRS, CDR2 YFSETQ, per germline. The CDR3 is 13 residues long. The CDR3 loop reads CASSSTVTGELFF. CDR3 bases: TGCGCCAGCAGCTCGACAGTCACCGGGGAGCTGTTTTTT.

This clone came up a few times. Other DNA sequences in this sample translate to the same CDR3. The V call is TRBV5-4, the J call TRBJ2-7; 8 bases are a match to TRBD1. CDR3 size: 14 residues. V shed 0 bases and J 5 bases; nucleotides not matched to a gene: 4. The germline V gene has CDR1 SGHNT and CDR2 YYREEE (reference sequence). Here the CDR3 DNA reads TGTGCCAGCAGCTTGGGACAGGGGAGGAACGAGCAGTACTTC. It codes for CASSLGQGRNEQYF.

This clone came up a few times. V usage is TRBV4-2 and J usage is TRBJ2-4; TRBD1 agrees at 8 bases. The CDR3 has 15 amino acids. Looked up from germline, CDR1 is LGHNA and CDR2 is YNFKEQ. J was trimmed by 6 bases and V by 3 bases; bases with no gene match: 7. The CDR3 DNA reads TGTGCCAGCAGCCACCCGGACAGGGTCGGAAACATTCAGTACTTC. The encoded protein is CASSHPDRVGNIQYF.

The CDR3 sequence is CASSPMTSGRSYNEQFF. CDR3 in DNA: TGTGCCAGTAGTCCAATGACTAGCGGGAGGAGTTACAATGAGCAGTTCTTC. The V gene is TRBV19, the J gene TRBJ2-1, with 13 nucleotides matching TRBD2. V lost 5 bases, J lost 4 bases, and 8 bases stayed unmatched. The germline gives CDR1 LNHDA, CDR2 SQIVND (reference sequence). The CDR3 has 17 amino acids.